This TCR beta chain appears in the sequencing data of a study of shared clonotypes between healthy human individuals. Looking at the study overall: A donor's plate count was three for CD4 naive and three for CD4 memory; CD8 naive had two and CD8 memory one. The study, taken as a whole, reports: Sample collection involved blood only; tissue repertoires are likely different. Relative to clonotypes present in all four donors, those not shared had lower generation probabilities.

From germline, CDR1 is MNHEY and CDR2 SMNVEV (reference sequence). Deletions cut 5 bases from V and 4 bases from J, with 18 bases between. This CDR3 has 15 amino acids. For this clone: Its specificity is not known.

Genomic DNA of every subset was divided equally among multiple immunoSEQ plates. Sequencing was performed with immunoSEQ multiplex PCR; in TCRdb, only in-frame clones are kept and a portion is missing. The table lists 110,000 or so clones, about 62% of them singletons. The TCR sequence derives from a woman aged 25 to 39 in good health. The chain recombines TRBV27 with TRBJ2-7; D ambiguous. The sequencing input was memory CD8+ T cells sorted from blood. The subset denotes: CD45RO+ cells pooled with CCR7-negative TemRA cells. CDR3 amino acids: CASSLRHTRGYEQYF. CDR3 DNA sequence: TGTGCCAGCAGTCTAAGACACACTCGTGGATACGAGCAGTACTTC.